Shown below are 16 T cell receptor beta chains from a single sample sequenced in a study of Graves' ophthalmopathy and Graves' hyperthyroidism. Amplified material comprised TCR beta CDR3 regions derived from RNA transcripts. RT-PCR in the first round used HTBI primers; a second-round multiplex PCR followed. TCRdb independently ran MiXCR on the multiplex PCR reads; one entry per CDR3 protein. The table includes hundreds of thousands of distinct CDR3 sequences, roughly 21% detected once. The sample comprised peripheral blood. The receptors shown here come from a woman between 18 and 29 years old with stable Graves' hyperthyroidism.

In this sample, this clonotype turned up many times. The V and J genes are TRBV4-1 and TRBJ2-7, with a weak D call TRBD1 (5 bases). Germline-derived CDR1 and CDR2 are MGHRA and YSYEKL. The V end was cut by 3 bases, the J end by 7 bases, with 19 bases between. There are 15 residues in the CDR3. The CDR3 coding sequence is TGCGCCAGCAGCCAGGCCCCCCGCAGGGCTGGTGAGCAGTACTTC. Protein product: CASSQAPRRAGEQYF.

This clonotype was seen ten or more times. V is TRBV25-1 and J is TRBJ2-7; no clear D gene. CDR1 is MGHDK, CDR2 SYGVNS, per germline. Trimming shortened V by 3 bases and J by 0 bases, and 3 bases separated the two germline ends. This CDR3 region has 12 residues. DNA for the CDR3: TGTGCCAGCAGTGACATCTCCTACGAGCAGTACTTC. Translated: CASSDISYEQYF.

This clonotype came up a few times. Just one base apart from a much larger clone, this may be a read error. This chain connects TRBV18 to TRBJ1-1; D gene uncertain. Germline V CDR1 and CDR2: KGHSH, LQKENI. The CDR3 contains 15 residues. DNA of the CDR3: TGTGCCAGCTCACCCCACCCGGAGGGCAGGACTGAAGCTTGCTTT. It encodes CASSPHPEGRTEACF.

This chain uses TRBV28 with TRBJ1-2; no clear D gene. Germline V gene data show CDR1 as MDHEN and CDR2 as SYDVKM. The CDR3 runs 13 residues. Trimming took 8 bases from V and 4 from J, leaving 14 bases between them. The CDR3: CASGTKGFYGYTF. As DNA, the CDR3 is TGTGCCAGCGGCACGAAGGGCTTCTATGGCTACACCTTC.

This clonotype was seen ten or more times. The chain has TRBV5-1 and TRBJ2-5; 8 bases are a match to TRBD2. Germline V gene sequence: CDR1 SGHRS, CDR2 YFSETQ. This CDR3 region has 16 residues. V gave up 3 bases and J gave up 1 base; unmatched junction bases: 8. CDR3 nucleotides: TGCGCCAGCAGCTCTGGACCCACTAGCGGCCAAGAGACCCAGTACTTC. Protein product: CASSSGPTSGQETQYF. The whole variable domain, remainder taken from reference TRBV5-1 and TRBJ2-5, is KAGVTQTPRYLIKTRGQQVTLSCSPISGHRSVSWYQQTPGQGLQFLFEYFSETQRNKGNFPGRFSGRQFSNSRSEMNVSTLELGDSALYLCASSSGPTSGQETQYFGPGTRLLVL.

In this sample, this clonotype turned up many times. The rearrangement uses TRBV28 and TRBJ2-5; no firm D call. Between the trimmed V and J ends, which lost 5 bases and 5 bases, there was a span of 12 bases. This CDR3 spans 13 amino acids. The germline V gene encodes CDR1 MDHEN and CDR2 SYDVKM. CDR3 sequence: CASSVPGLETQYF. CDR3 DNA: TGTGCCAGCAGTGTGCCGGGTCTGGAGACCCAGTACTTC.

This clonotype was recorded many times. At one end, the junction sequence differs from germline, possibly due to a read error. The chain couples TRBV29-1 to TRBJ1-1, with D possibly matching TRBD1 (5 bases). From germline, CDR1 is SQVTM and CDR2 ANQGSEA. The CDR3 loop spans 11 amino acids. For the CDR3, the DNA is TGCAGCGTCGAAGACAGCTCCCTGACTTTCTTT. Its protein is CSVEDSSLTFF.

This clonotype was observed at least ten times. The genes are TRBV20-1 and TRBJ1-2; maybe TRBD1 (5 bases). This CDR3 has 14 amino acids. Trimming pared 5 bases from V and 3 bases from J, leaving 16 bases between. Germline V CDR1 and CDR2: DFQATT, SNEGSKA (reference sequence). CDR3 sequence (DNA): TGCAGTGCTCGATCCAGGGTCCGCTACTATGGCTACACCTTC. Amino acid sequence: CSARSRVRYYGYTF.

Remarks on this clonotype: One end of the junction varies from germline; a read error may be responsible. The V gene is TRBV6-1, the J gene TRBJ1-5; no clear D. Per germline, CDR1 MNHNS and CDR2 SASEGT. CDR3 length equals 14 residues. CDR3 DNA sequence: TGTGCCAGCAGTGAGACGGCTAGCAATCAGCCTCAGCATTTT. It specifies CASSETASNQPQHF.

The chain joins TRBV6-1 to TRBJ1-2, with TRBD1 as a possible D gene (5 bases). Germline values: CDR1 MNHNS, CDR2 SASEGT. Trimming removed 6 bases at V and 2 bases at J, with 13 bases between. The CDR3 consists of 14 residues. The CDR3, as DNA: TGTGCCAGCAGCCCTGCAGGGACGAACTATGGCTACACCTTC. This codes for CASSPAGTNYGYTF.

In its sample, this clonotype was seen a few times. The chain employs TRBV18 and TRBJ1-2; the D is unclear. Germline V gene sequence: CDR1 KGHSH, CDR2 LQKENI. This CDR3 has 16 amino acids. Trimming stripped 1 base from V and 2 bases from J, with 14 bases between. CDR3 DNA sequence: TGTGCCAGCTCACCACGGTCGGGTTACTCCAACTATGGCTACACCTTC. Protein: CASSPRSGYSNYGYTF.

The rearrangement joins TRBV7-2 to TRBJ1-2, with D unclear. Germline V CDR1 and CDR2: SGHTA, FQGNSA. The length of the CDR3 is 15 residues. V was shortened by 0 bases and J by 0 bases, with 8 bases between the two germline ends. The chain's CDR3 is CASSLAPDANYGYTF. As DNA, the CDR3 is TGTGCCAGCAGCTTAGCGCCGGATGCTAACTATGGCTACACCTTC. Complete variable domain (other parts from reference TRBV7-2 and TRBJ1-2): GAGVSQSPSNKVTEKGKDVELRCDPISGHTALYWYRQSLGQGLEFLIYFQGNSAPDKSGLPSDRFSAERTGGSVSTLTIQRTQQEDSAVYLCASSLAPDANYGYTFGSGTRLTVV.

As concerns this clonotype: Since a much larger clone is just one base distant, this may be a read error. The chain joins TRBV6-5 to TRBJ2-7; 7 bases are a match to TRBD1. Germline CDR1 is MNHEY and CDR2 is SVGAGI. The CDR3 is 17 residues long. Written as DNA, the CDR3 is TGTGCCAGCAGTTACTCGATCGAAAGGACAGGTGCCTACGAGCAGGACTTC. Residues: CASSYSIERTGAYEQDF.

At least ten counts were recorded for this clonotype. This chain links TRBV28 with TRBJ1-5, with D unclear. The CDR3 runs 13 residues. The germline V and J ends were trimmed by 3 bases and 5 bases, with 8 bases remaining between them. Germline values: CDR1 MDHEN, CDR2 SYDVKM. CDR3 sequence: CASSFSFYQPQHF. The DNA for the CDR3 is TGTGCCAGCAGTTTCAGTTTTTATCAGCCCCAGCATTTT.

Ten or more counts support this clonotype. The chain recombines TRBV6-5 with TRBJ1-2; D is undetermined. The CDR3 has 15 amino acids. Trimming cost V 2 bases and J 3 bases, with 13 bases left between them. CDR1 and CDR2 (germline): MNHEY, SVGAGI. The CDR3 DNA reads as TGTGCCAGCAGTTACGAGCCCCGTGGAGACTATGGCTACACCTTC. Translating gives CASSYEPRGDYGYTF.

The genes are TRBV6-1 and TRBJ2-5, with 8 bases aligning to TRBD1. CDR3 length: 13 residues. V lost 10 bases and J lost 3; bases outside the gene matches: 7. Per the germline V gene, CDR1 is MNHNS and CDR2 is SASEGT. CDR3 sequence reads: CAISATGEETQYF. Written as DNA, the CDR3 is TGTGCCATCAGCGCGACAGGGGAAGAGACCCAGTACTTC.